Described below is a single T cell receptor (beta chain) sequence and its context. CDR1 and CDR2 from the germline V gene are DFQATT and SNEGSKA (reference sequence). The CDR3 contains 14 residues. Trimming cost V 3 bases and J 3 bases, with 9 bases left between them. The data belong to a study of blood T cell repertoires in COVID-19. TCRdb keeps only in-frame clones here, not all; method: immunoSEQ multiplex PCR. The repertoire holds 250,000 or so clones, with 60% to 75% as singletons. The sample taken for sequencing was peripheral blood. This clonotype was obtained from a woman at least 80 years old with acute or convalescent COVID-19. This chain uses TRBV20-1 with TRBJ1-6, with D uncertain. The DNA for the CDR3 is TGCAGTGCTAGTTCAGGCCTCTATAATTCACCCCTCCACTTT. This gives the protein CSASSGLYNSPLHF.